These 32 T cell receptor beta chains were all obtained from the same sample, sequenced in a study of T cell changes during pregnancy in multiple sclerosis. Repertoires were generated with immunoSEQ multiplex PCR, while TCRdb's copy carries only in-frame clones and drops some. The table records about 42,000 clones, 88% of them present only once. The sample here was CD4+ T cells from peripheral blood mononuclear cells, taken in the second trimester of pregnancy. These receptor sequences come from a female donor with multiple sclerosis, enrolled in a pregnancy study.

The chain joins TRBV5-1 to TRBJ2-1; tentative D call: TRBD2 (7 bases). There are 14 residues in the CDR3. Trimming took off 0 bases at V and 4 bases at J, with 8 bases between the two ends. Germline V lookup: CDR1 SGHRS, CDR2 YFSETQ. CDR3 DNA sequence: TGCGCCAGCAGCTTGGAGGGGGGGTACAATGAGCAGTTCTTC. This sequence encodes CASSLEGGYNEQFF.

J is TRBJ2-1 and V is TRBV9; D perhaps matches TRBD2 (5 bases). Trimming pared 0 bases from V and 0 bases from J, leaving 10 bases between. Germline loops: CDR1 SGDLS, CDR2 YYNGEE. The CDR3 is 16 residues long. The CDR3 sequence: CASSVGAGSSYNEQFF. The CDR3 bases are TGTGCCAGCAGCGTAGGCGCGGGCAGCTCCTACAATGAGCAGTTCTTC. The full variable domain, in which reference TRBV9 and TRBJ2-1 provide the parts outside the CDR3, is DSGVTQTPKHLITATGQRVTLRCSPRSGDLSVYWYQQSLDQGLQFLIQYYNGEERAKGNILERFSAQQFPDLHSELNLSSLELGDSALYFCASSVGAGSSYNEQFFGPGTRLTVL.

The chain joins TRBV6-6 to TRBJ2-1, with D tentatively TRBD1 (5 bases). Germline V gene sequence: CDR1 MNHNY, CDR2 SVGAGI (reference sequence). CDR3 length: 14 amino acids. The V end lost 2 bases, the J end lost 3 bases, and 8 bases lay between the germline ends. The CDR3 loop reads CASSYDSHYNEQFF. The CDR3 DNA is TGTGCCAGCAGTTACGACAGTCACTACAATGAGCAGTTCTTC.

This clone is medium-sized. The CDR3 region is CASSLRSSGIYEQYF. The CDR3 DNA reads as TGTGCCAGCAGTTTGCGGTCTAGCGGGATCTACGAGCAGTACTTC. The rearrangement uses TRBV27 and TRBJ2-7; TRBD2 aligns across 9 bases. Trimming cost V 3 bases and J 3 bases; bases outside gene matches: 6. CDR3 length equals 15 residues. Germline assignment: CDR1 MNHEY and CDR2 SMNVEV (reference sequence).

V gene TRBV10-3 combines with J gene TRBJ2-1; D may be TRBD2 (5 bases). Germline loops: CDR1 ENHRY, CDR2 SYGVKD. The ends were cut back, 2 bases at V and 9 bases at J, with 17 bases in the middle. The CDR3 length is 15 residues. CDR3 protein: CAISERQPTGVEQFF. The CDR3 coding sequence is TGTGCCATCAGTGAGAGGCAGCCGACCGGGGTTGAGCAGTTCTTC.

V usage is TRBV4-2 and J usage is TRBJ2-2; possible D gene TRBD1, 5 bases. The V end lost 7 bases, the J end lost 2 bases, and 14 bases lay between the germline ends. The CDR3 length is 15 residues. Germline V gene data show CDR1 as LGHNA and CDR2 as YNFKEQ. Here the CDR3 DNA reads TGTGCCAGCAACGCAGGACAACGTAACACCGGGGAGCTGTTTTTT. This codes for CASNAGQRNTGELFF.

This chain connects TRBV27 to TRBJ2-7; D is ambiguous. This CDR3 is 15 amino acids long. CDR1 is MNHEY, CDR2 SMNVEV, per germline (reference sequence). V was shortened by 2 bases and J by 6 bases, with 17 bases between the two germline ends. CDR3 sequence (DNA): TGTGCCAGCAGTTTAAGTGGCAGGCCCTTCGGCGAGCAGTACTTC. Translating it yields CASSLSGRPFGEQYF.

The rearrangement joins TRBV5-4 to TRBJ2-1, with 7 bases matching TRBD2. Germline-derived CDR1 and CDR2 are SGHNT and YYREEE (reference sequence). V lost 6 bases and J lost 4; bases outside the gene matches: 7. The CDR3 loop spans 14 amino acids. CDR3 in DNA: TGTGCCAGCAACTTAGCGGGCACTTACAATGAGCAGTTCTTC. Its translation is CASNLAGTYNEQFF.

This clone has just one count. The CDR3 here is CASSQGLAGVSYEQYF. CDR3 DNA sequence: TGTGCCAGCAGCCAAGGACTAGCGGGAGTTTCTTACGAGCAGTACTTC. The chain uses TRBV11-2 and TRBJ2-7, with 13 bases fitting TRBD2. This CDR3 is built from 16 residues. CDR1 and CDR2 from the germline V gene are SGHAT and FQNNGV. Losses at the gene ends were 5 bases for V and 4 bases for J; bases not matched to a gene: 8.

This rearrangement joins TRBV6-1 to TRBJ1-5; D unresolved. The V end lost 6 bases, the J end lost 2 bases, and 5 bases lay between the germline ends. The CDR3 runs 12 residues. Germline CDR1 is MNHNS and CDR2 is SASEGT. The CDR3 region is CASRGGNQPQHF. In DNA, the CDR3 is TGTGCCAGCAGAGGAGGCAATCAGCCCCAGCATTTT.

The chain joins TRBV9 to TRBJ2-1, with 13 bases matching TRBD2. The CDR3 runs 15 residues. Looked up from germline, CDR1 is SGDLS and CDR2 is YYNGEE. Germline trimming cut 3 bases from V and 10 bases from J; bases unmatched to any gene: 7. CDR3 in amino acids: CASSGTSGRAIEQFF. The CDR3 DNA sequence: TGTGCCAGCAGCGGAACTAGCGGGAGGGCCATCGAGCAGTTCTTC.

The chain couples TRBV21-1 to TRBJ2-7; TRBD2, the table's D call, lacks a check against the DNA. TRBV21-1 is flagged as a pseudogene. The length of the CDR3 is 14 residues. The DNA of the CDR3 is TGTGCCAGCCGAACCGGGACTAAGCTTCAGGGGCAGTACTTC. Its protein product is CASRTGTKLQGQYF.

This chain links TRBV5-6 with TRBJ1-5, with 8 nucleotides matching TRBD1. The CDR3 is 16 amino acids. V shed 4 bases, J shed 2 bases, and the junction held 8 bases outside the gene matches. Germline loops: CDR1 SGHDT, CDR2 YYEEEE. The CDR3 nucleotides are TGTGCCAGCAGCCCCGGACAGGGCCGGGGCAATCAGCCCCAGCATTTT. Translating gives CASSPGQGRGNQPQHF.

Concerning this clone: The junction and the germline gene differ at one end; a read error may be behind it. V is TRBV7-7 and J is TRBJ2-5, with TRBD2 identical over 14 bases. Germline values: CDR1 SSHAT, CDR2 FNYEAQ (reference sequence). This CDR3 spans 15 amino acids. CDR3 nucleotide sequence: TGTGCTAGCAGCAAGGGACTAGCGGGAGAGGAGACCCAGTACTTC. Translating it yields CASSKGLAGEETQYF.

The chain combines TRBV5-1 with TRBJ2-1; 7 bases line up with TRBD2. The CDR3 spans 15 residues. V dropped 1 base and J dropped 4; count of bases not matched to a gene: 5. Germline CDR1 reads SGHRS; CDR2 reads YFSETQ. CDR3 region: CASSLWGGGYNEQFF. CDR3 sequence (DNA): TGCGCCAGCAGCTTGTGGGGCGGGGGTTACAATGAGCAGTTCTTC.

The genes are TRBV18 and TRBJ1-1, with D possibly matching TRBD1 (5 bases). V was cut by 6 bases and J by 3 bases, with 17 bases left in between. Per the germline V gene, CDR1 is KGHSH and CDR2 is LQKENI. CDR3 length: 15 amino acids. DNA of the CDR3: TGTGCCAGCTCGATGAAGGGGCAAATACACACTGAAGCTTTCTTT. Translation: CASSMKGQIHTEAFF.

The chain has TRBV27 and TRBJ1-4, with 10 bases fitting TRBD1. The V gene's germline CDR1 is MNHEY and CDR2 SMNVEV (reference sequence). The CDR3 has 13 residues. V shed 10 bases, J shed 10 bases, and the junction held 9 bases outside the gene matches. The CDR3 protein is CATGTGAVGKLFF. CDR3 nucleotides: TGTGCCACCGGGACAGGGGCCGTGGGAAAACTGTTTTTT.

This sequence joins TRBV19 and TRBJ2-4; TRBD1 aligns across 9 bases. This CDR3 is built from 14 residues. Germline V gives CDR1 LNHDA, CDR2 SQIVND (reference sequence). Trimming cost V 4 bases and J 9 bases; bases outside gene matches: 7. The CDR3 spells CASSTSDRGGIQYF. CDR3 DNA sequence: TGTGCCAGTAGTACCTCGGACAGGGGCGGCATTCAGTACTTC.

This chain joins TRBV7-9 and TRBJ1-3; no definite D call. Trimming removed 7 bases at V and 7 bases at J, with 11 bases between. Germline V gives CDR1 SEHNR, CDR2 FQNEAQ (reference sequence). CDR3 length equals 12 residues. The CDR3 coding sequence is TGTGCCAGCACCTCCGGAGTCAACACCATATATTTT. It is translated as CASTSGVNTIYF. Full variable domain (missing parts from reference TRBV7-9 and TRBJ1-3): DTGVSQNPRHKITKRGQNVTFRCDPISEHNRLYWYRQTLGQGPEFLTYFQNEAQLEKSRLLSDRFSAERPKGSFSTLEIQRTEQGDSAMYLCASTSGVNTIYFGEGSWLTVV.

The chain links TRBV29-1 to TRBJ1-1; 7 nucleotides line up with TRBD1. This CDR3 comprises 12 residues. Trimming cost V 4 bases and J 2 bases; bases outside gene matches: 1. Germline-derived CDR1 and CDR2 are SQVTM and ANQGSEA. CDR3 DNA sequence: TGCAGCGTTGGACAGGGCAACACTGAAGCTTTCTTT. Protein product: CSVGQGNTEAFF.

J is TRBJ2-3 and V is TRBV6-5; D is perhaps TRBD1 (5 bases). The V gene's germline CDR1 is MNHEY and CDR2 SVGAGI. V was cut by 6 bases and J by 8 bases, with 12 bases left in between. This CDR3 spans 12 amino acids. Written as DNA, the CDR3 is TGTGCCAGCAGCATAGGGCAGGGTACGCAGTATTTT. Encoded protein: CASSIGQGTQYF.

This sequence joins TRBV28 and TRBJ2-5; TRBD1 aligns across 11 bases. Germline assignment: CDR1 MDHEN and CDR2 SYDVKM. With 9 bases clipped from V and 4 bases from J, the junction kept 13 bases outside the gene matches. The CDR3 consists of 16 residues. CDR3 amino acids: CASSKSGQGGIETQYF. Here the CDR3 DNA reads TGTGCCAGTTCCAAATCGGGACAGGGGGGCATAGAGACCCAGTACTTC.

The genes are TRBV9 and TRBJ1-2; 9 bases fit TRBD1. J was trimmed by 7 bases and V by 7 bases; bases with no gene match: 8. Germline CDR1 is SGDLS and CDR2 is YYNGEE. The CDR3 runs to 13 residues. The CDR3, as DNA: TGTGCCAGCGGAGGACAGGGGATCTCTGGCTACACCTTC. The encoded protein is CASGGQGISGYTF.

The chain is built from TRBV28 and TRBJ1-2; D not resolved. Germline V gene sequence: CDR1 MDHEN, CDR2 SYDVKM. V was pared by 5 bases and J by 4 bases, with 17 bases between. CDR3 size: 15 residues. CDR3 residues: CASSPLSDVLYGYTF. CDR3 nucleotide sequence: TGTGCCAGCAGTCCCCTGAGCGACGTACTCTATGGCTACACCTTC.

The rearrangement joins TRBV29-1 to TRBJ1-1, with 7 bases identical to TRBD1. Per the germline V gene, CDR1 is SQVTM and CDR2 is ANQGSEA. V trimming: 6 bases; J trimming: 2 bases; junction bases outside the gene matches: 12. This CDR3 is 15 amino acids long. The CDR3 protein is CSVTGRLDPNTEAFF. The CDR3, as DNA: TGCAGCGTGACAGGGAGACTAGATCCAAACACTGAAGCTTTCTTT. The whole variable domain, remainder taken from reference TRBV29-1 and TRBJ1-1, is SAVISQKPSRDICQRGTSLTIQCQVDSQVTMMFWYRQQPGQSLTLIATANQGSEATYESGFVIDKFPISRPNLTFSTLTVSNMSPEDSSIYLCSVTGRLDPNTEAFFGQGTRLTVV.

This sequence joins TRBV14 and TRBJ1-5, with TRBD1 matching 10 bases. The CDR3 covers 18 residues. With V trimmed by 3 bases and J by 1 base, 9 bases remained unmatched. CDR1 and CDR2 (germline): SGHDN, FVKESK. The CDR3 DNA is TGTGCCAGCAGCCAGCGCCGACAGGGGGCTAAAAGCAATCAGCCCCAGCATTTT. Translation gives CASSQRRQGAKSNQPQHF.

The chain joins TRBV19 to TRBJ1-1, with D uncertain. The CDR3 is made up of 15 amino acids. Germline values: CDR1 LNHDA, CDR2 SQIVND (reference sequence). The V and J ends lost 7 bases and 1 base respectively, with 16 bases between them. The CDR3 coding sequence is TGTGCCAGTAACCAGGTTGGTTTGGGGAACACTGAAGCTTTCTTT. Protein: CASNQVGLGNTEAFF.

This chain joins TRBV6-1 and TRBJ1-2; perhaps TRBD1 as D (6 bases). V dropped 7 bases and J dropped 0 bases, with 12 bases sitting between them. The CDR3 length is 14 residues. CDR1 and CDR2 from the germline V gene are MNHNS and SASEGT. Here the CDR3 DNA reads TGTGCCAGCACTCGGGGGGGGCCTAACTATGGCTACACCTTC. Translated, it gives CASTRGGPNYGYTF.

This clone was seen only a few times. The chain recombines TRBV5-5 with TRBJ2-7; a weak D match, TRBD1 (6 bases). Trimming shortened V by 0 bases and J by 3 bases, and 16 bases separated the two germline ends. Germline values: CDR1 SGHKS, CDR2 YYEKEE (reference sequence). This CDR3 is 16 amino acids long. CDR3 residues: CASSLEGTRHLYEQYF. The CDR3 DNA follows: TGTGCCAGCAGCTTGGAAGGGACACGGCATCTCTACGAGCAGTACTTC.

This clone was found once. This chain's CDR3 is CASSSRTEGNTIYF. CDR3 nucleotides: TGTGCCAGCAGCTCCCGGACAGAGGGAAACACCATATATTTT. The chain employs TRBV7-9 and TRBJ1-3; possibly TRBD1 for D (6 bases). The CDR3 is 14 amino acids. Germline CDR1 and CDR2: SEHNR and FQNEAQ (reference sequence). V shed 4 bases and J shed 4 bases, with 11 bases lying between them.

The chain's CDR3 is CASSLGQVILTDTQYF. CDR3 nucleotide sequence: TGTGCCAGCAGCTTGGGACAGGTCATTCTCACAGATACGCAGTATTTT. The chain has TRBV5-4 and TRBJ2-3; the D gene is possibly TRBD1 (6 bases). Germline CDR1 reads SGHNT; CDR2 reads YYREEE (reference sequence). V gave up 0 bases and J gave up 2 bases, with 13 bases separating them. The CDR3 is made up of 16 amino acids.

There are a few counts of this clone. The CDR3 loop reads CASSWTATSNQPQHF. The CDR3 DNA follows: TGTGCCAGCAGTTGGACTGCTACTAGCAATCAGCCCCAGCATTTT. The chain joins TRBV6-1 to TRBJ1-5; D unresolved. Trimming removed 5 bases from V and 0 bases from J, with 11 bases in between. From germline, CDR1 is MNHNS and CDR2 SASEGT. The CDR3 has 15 residues.